This entry lists 17 T cell receptor beta chains sequenced from one sample in a study of blood T cell repertoires in COVID-19. TCRdb's copy holds only in-frame clones and misses some; the assay was immunoSEQ multiplex PCR. The sample lists 90,000 to 150,000 clones; roughly 81% were seen once. Sequencing was done on a sample of peripheral blood. These receptors all stem from a human donor in a cohort sampled during active COVID-19.

This clone was counted a single time. The rearrangement joins TRBV9 to TRBJ2-7, with TRBD2 as a possible D gene (7 bases). The V end was cut by 4 bases, the J end by 6 bases, with 11 bases between. The CDR3 length is 12 residues. From germline, CDR1 is SGDLS and CDR2 YYNGEE. This CDR3 is CASSQGTTEQYF. DNA of the CDR3: TGTGCCAGCAGCCAGGGGACTACCGAGCAGTACTTC.

The chain combines TRBV27 with TRBJ2-7, with TRBD2 as a possible D gene (5 bases). The CDR3 runs 14 residues. Trimming pared 3 bases from V and 3 bases from J, leaving 12 bases between. Germline V gene data show CDR1 as MNHEY and CDR2 as SMNVEV (reference sequence). CDR3 sequence: CASSLGGFGYEQYF. The CDR3 DNA follows: TGTGCCAGCAGTTTGGGCGGGTTCGGCTACGAGCAGTACTTC.

This clone was counted between two and nine times. The J gene is TRBJ2-2, the V gene TRBV4-1; 8 bases line up with TRBD1. With 3 bases clipped from V and 5 bases from J, the junction kept 8 bases outside the gene matches. This CDR3 has 16 amino acids. Germline CDR1 MGHRA, CDR2 YSYEKL. The CDR3 spells CASSHGDRGKTGELFF. CDR3 nucleotides: TGCGCCAGCAGCCATGGCGACAGGGGCAAAACCGGGGAGCTGTTTTTT.

V is TRBV7-8 and J is TRBJ1-1; 9 positions match TRBD1. The V and J ends lost 1 base and 1 base, in that order; junction bases with no gene match: 1. The CDR3 contains 15 residues. Germline V gene sequence: CDR1 SGHVS, CDR2 FQNEAQ. CDR3: CASSLGQGGNTEAFF. The CDR3 nucleotides are TGTGCCAGCAGCTTAGGACAGGGGGGGAACACTGAAGCTTTCTTT.

V and J are TRBV6-2 or TRBV6-3 and TRBJ2-7, with a weak D call TRBD1 (5 bases). The CDR3 loop spans 12 amino acids. Germline lookup yields CDR1 MNHEY and CDR2 SVGEGT. Trimming shortened V by 6 bases and J by 2 bases, and 8 bases separated the two germline ends. CDR3 sequence: CASSSGTYEQYF. The CDR3 bases are TGTGCCAGCAGCTCAGGGACCTACGAGCAGTACTTC.

This chain uses TRBV11-3 with TRBJ2-2; TRBD1 matches at 8 bases. Per germline, CDR1 SGHNT and CDR2 YENEEA. The CDR3 extends over 16 amino acids. V shed 4 bases, J shed 1 base, and the junction held 5 bases outside the gene matches. The CDR3 coding sequence is TGTGCCAGCAGCTCAACAGGGGGTCTGAACACCGGGGAGCTGTTTTTT. This encodes CASSSTGGLNTGELFF.

This clone has only a few counts. This chain uses TRBV19 with TRBJ2-6, with a weak D call TRBD2 (5 bases). There are 14 residues in the CDR3. CDR1 is LNHDA and CDR2 is SQIVND in the germline V gene (reference sequence). V gave up 8 bases and J gave up 2 bases, with 10 bases separating them. In DNA form, the CDR3 reads TGTGCCAGTGACCCCGGGGCTGGGGCCAACGTCCTGACTTTC. Encoded protein: CASDPGAGANVLTF.

This sequence joins TRBV11-3 and TRBJ2-7; tentatively, D is TRBD1 (6 bases). V was trimmed by 6 bases and J by 3 bases, leaving 18 bases between them. Germline assignment: CDR1 SGHNT and CDR2 YENEEA. The CDR3 is made up of 15 amino acids. CDR3 loop: CASSLQGQRYYEQYF. The DNA of the CDR3 is TGTGCCAGCAGTTTACAGGGTCAGAGGTACTACGAGCAGTACTTC.

This clone was detected a few times. The rearrangement joins TRBV7-9 to TRBJ2-2, with 7 bases matching TRBD1. V was pared by 5 bases and J by 2 bases, with 2 bases of the junction left unmatched. There are 14 residues in the CDR3. From germline, CDR1 is SEHNR and CDR2 FQNEAQ (reference sequence). The CDR3 bases are TGTGCCAGCAGCCGGGACAGCAACACCGGGGAGCTGTTTTTT. Translation gives CASSRDSNTGELFF.

The chain joins TRBV4-2 to TRBJ2-5; 7 bases fit TRBD1. V lost 3 bases, J lost 2 bases, and 9 bases stayed unmatched. Germline V lookup: CDR1 LGHNA, CDR2 YNFKEQ. The CDR3 runs 16 residues. CDR3 DNA: TGTGCCAGCAGCCAGTGGTCCTTGGGACAGCAAGAGACCCAGTACTTC. It specifies CASSQWSLGQQETQYF.

V is TRBV4-1 and J is TRBJ2-1; maybe TRBD1 (5 bases). V lost 0 bases, J lost 4 bases, and 13 bases lay in between. The CDR3 loop spans 16 amino acids. From germline, CDR1 is MGHRA and CDR2 YSYEKL. DNA of the CDR3: TGCGCCAGCAGCCAAGAGTTGGGGCCAGCTTACAATGAGCAGTTCTTC. Its protein is CASSQELGPAYNEQFF.

V is TRBV19 and J is TRBJ2-7; possibly TRBD1 for D (6 bases). Germline V gene lookup returns CDR1 LNHDA and CDR2 SQIVND (reference sequence). V lost 3 bases and J 3 bases, leaving 12 bases between the germline ends. The CDR3 consists of 14 residues. CDR3 loop: CASSIRTDHYEQYF. The DNA for the CDR3 is TGTGCCAGTAGTATCCGGACAGACCACTACGAGCAGTACTTC. Drawing the rest from reference TRBV19 and TRBJ2-7, the complete variable domain is DGGITQSPKYLFRKEGQNVTLSCEQNLNHDAMYWYRQDPGQGLRLIYYSQIVNDFQKGDIAEGYSVSREKKESFPLTVTSAQKNPTAFYLCASSIRTDHYEQYFGPGTRLTVT.

This clone was seen just once. The genes are TRBV24-1 and TRBJ2-5; 13 bases fit TRBD2. Unmatched junction bases numbered 1, after V lost 3 bases and J lost 4 bases. Looked up from germline, CDR1 is KGHDR and CDR2 is SFDVKD. CDR3 size: 15 residues. In DNA, the CDR3 is TGTGCCACCAGTGATAGGACTAGCGGGAGAGAGACCCAGTACTTC. This translates into CATSDRTSGRETQYF.

The chain couples TRBV21-1 to TRBJ1-6; the D call in the table, TRBD1, was not verified against the DNA. TRBV21-1 has pseudogene status. The CDR3 is 15 amino acids. Here the CDR3 reads CASSKARTGRSPLHF. The CDR3 nucleotides are TGTGCCAGCAGCAAAGCGCGGACAGGGCGGTCACCCCTCCACTTT.

The J gene is TRBJ2-2, the V gene TRBV5-1; TRBD1 matches 7 bases. V shed 2 bases and J 3 bases; nucleotides not matched to a gene: 4. This CDR3 is 15 amino acids long. Germline values: CDR1 SGHRS, CDR2 YFSETQ. The CDR3 bases are TGCGCCAGCAGCTTAAAAACAGGGGACACCGGGGAGCTGTTTTTT. Its protein product is CASSLKTGDTGELFF.

This rearrangement joins TRBV5-1 to TRBJ1-4, with D perhaps TRBD1 (5 bases). Germline V lookup: CDR1 SGHRS, CDR2 YFSETQ. The CDR3 totals 14 residues. The germline V and J ends were trimmed by 4 bases and 8 bases, with 15 bases remaining between them. CDR3 sequence (DNA): TGCGCCAGCAGCGACGACAGCCCACGGGAAAAACTGTTTTTT. Translation: CASSDDSPREKLFF.

The J gene is TRBJ2-7, the V gene TRBV28; 12 bases agree with TRBD2. The CDR3 sequence is 17 residues long. J was trimmed by 3 bases and V by 1 base; bases with no gene match: 7. Germline CDR1 reads MDHEN; CDR2 reads SYDVKM. CDR3 loop: CASSLSGLAGGYYEQYF. The CDR3 DNA reads as TGTGCCAGCAGTTTATCTGGTCTAGCGGGAGGGTACTACGAGCAGTACTTC.